This entry concerns a single T cell receptor (beta chain). The CDR3 sequence is 13 residues long. The V gene lost 2 bases and the J gene lost 5 bases, with 7 bases spanning the gap. The germline gives CDR1 SGHNT, CDR2 YYREEE (reference sequence). The sample comes from a study of beta chain features in type 1 diabetes. The study reverse transcribed the entire isolated RNA, so it sequenced expressed TCRB transcripts. The table came from immunoSEQ multiplex PCR; TCRdb's copy has only in-frame clones and leaves some out. The data show about 320,000 clones, around 13% seen once. The sequence was collected from a young man in good health. Sequences were obtained from central memory CD4+ T cells from blood. J is TRBJ1-4 and V is TRBV5-4; D call uncertain. CDR3 amino acids: CASSFSKNEKLFF. The CDR3 DNA reads as TGTGCCAGCAGCTTTAGTAAAAATGAAAAACTGTTTTTT. Supplemented by reference TRBV5-4 and TRBJ1-4, the full variable domain reads ETGVTQSPTHLIKTRGQQVTLRCSSQSGHNTVSWYQQALGQGPQFIFQYYREEENGRGNFPPRFSGLQFPNYSSELNVNALELDDSALYLCASSFSKNEKLFFGSGTQLSVL.